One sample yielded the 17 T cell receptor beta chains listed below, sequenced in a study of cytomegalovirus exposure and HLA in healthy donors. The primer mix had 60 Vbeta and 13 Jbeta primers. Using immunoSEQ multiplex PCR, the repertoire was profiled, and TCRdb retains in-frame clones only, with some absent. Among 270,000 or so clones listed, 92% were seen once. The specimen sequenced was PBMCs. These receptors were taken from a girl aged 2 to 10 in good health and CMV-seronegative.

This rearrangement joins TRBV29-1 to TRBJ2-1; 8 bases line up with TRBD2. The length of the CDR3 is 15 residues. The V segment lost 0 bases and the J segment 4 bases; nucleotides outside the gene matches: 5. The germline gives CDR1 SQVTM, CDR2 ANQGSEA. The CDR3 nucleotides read TGCAGCGTTGAAGAGGGTCTAGCGGGTTACAATGAGCAGTTCTTC. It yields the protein CSVEEGLAGYNEQFF.

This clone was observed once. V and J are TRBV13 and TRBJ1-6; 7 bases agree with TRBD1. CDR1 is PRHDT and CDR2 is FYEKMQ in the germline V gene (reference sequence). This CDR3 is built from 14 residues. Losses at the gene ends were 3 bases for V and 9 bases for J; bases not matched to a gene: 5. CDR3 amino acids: CASSFGQGGSPLHF. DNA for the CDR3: TGTGCCAGCAGCTTTGGGCAGGGGGGTTCACCCCTCCACTTT.

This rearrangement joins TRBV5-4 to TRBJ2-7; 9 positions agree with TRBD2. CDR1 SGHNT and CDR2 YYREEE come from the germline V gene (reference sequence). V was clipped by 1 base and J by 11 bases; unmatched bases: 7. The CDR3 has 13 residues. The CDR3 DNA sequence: TGTGCCAGCAGCTTGTCGGCGGGGGGGGGTGAGTACTTC. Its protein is CASSLSAGGGEYF.

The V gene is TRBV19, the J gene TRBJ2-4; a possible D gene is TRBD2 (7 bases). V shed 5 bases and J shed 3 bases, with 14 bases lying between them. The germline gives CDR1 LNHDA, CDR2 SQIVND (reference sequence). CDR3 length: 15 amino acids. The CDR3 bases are TGTGCCAGTAGTTATCAGGGAGGGGGCAAAAACATTCAGTACTTC. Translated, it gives CASSYQGGGKNIQYF.

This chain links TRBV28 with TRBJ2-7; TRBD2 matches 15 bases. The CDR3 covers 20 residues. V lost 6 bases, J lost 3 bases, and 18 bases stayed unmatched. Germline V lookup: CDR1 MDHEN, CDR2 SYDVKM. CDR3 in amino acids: CASRTGLAGGHQFPRYEQYF. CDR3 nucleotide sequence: TGTGCCAGCAGGACGGGACTAGCGGGGGGACACCAATTCCCCCGCTACGAGCAGTACTTC.

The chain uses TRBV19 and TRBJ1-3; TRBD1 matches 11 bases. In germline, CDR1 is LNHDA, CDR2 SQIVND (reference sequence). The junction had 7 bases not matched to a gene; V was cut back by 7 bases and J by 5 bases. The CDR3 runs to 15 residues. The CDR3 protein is CASTRTGGARNTIYF. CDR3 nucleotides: TGTGCCAGTACCCGGACAGGGGGCGCAAGAAACACCATATATTTT.

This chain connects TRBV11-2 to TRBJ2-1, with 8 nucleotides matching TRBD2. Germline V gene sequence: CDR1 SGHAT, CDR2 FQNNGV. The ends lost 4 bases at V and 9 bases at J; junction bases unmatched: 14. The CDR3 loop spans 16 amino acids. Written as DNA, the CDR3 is TGTGCCAGCAGCTCTACCACTAGCGGAGACCGTAGTGAGCAGTTCTTC. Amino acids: CASSSTTSGDRSEQFF.

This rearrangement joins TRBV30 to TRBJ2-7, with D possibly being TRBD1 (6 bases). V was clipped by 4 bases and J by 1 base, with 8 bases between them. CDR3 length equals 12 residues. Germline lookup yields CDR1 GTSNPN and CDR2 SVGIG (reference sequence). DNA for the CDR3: TGTGCCTGGACAGGGGTATCCTACGAGCAGTACTTC. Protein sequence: CAWTGVSYEQYF.

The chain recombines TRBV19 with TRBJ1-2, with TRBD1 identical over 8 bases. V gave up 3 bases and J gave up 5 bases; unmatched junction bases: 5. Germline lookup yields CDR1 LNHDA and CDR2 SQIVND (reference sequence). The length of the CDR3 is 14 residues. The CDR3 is CASSMTGDGYGYTF. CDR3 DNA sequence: TGTGCCAGTAGTATGACAGGGGATGGGTATGGCTACACCTTC. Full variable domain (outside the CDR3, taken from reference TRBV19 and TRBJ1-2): DGGITQSPKYLFRKEGQNVTLSCEQNLNHDAMYWYRQDPGQGLRLIYYSQIVNDFQKGDIAEGYSVSREKKESFPLTVTSAQKNPTAFYLCASSMTGDGYGYTFGSGTRLTVV.

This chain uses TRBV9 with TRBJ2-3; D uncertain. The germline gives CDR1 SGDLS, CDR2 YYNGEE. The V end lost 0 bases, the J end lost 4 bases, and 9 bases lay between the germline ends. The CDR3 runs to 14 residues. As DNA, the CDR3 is TGTGCCAGCAGCGTAGATATGGGCTCAGATACGCAGTATTTT. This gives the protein CASSVDMGSDTQYF.

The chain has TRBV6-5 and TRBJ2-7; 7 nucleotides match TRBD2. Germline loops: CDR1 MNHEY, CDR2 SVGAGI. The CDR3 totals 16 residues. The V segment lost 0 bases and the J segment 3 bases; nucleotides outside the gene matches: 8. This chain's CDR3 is CASSYSAGVANYEQYF. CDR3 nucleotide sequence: TGTGCCAGCAGTTACTCTGCGGGAGTCGCAAACTACGAGCAGTACTTC.

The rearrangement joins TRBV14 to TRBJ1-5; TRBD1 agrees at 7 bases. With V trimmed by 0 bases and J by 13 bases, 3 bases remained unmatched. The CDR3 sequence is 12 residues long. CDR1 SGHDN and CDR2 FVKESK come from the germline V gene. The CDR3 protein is CASSQDGTVQHF. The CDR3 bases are TGTGCCAGCAGCCAAGACGGGACAGTACAGCATTTT.

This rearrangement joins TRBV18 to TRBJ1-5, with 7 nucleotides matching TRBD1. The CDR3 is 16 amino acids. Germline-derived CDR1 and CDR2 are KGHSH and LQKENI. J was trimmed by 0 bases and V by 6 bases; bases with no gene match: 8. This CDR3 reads CASSPQGQISNQPQHF. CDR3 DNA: TGTGCCAGCTCGCCTCAGGGACAGATTAGCAATCAGCCCCAGCATTTT.

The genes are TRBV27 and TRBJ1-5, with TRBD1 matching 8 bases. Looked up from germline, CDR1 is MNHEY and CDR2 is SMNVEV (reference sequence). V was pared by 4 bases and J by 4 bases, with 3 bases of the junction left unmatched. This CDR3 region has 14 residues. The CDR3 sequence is CASSSGQGNQPQHF. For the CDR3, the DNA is TGTGCCAGCAGTTCCGGACAGGGAAATCAGCCCCAGCATTTT.

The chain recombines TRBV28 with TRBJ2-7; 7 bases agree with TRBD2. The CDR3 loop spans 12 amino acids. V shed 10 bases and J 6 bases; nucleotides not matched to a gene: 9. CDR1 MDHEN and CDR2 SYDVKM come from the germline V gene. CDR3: CATARTSSEQYF. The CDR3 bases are TGTGCCACCGCCCGGACTAGTTCCGAGCAGTACTTC.

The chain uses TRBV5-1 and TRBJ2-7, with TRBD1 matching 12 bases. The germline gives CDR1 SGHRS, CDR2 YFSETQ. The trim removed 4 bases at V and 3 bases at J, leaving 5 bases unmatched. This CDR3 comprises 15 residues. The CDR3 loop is CASSQGTGGNYEQYF. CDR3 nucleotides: TGCGCCAGCAGCCAGGGGACAGGGGGCAACTACGAGCAGTACTTC.

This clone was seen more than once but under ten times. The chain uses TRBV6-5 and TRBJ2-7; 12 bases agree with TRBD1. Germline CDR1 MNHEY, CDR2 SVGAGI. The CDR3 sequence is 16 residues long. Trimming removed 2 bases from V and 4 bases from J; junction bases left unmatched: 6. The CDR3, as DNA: TGTGCCAGCAGTTACGGGGGACAGGGGGCTAAGTACGAGCAGTACTTC. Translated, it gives CASSYGGQGAKYEQYF.